What follows is one T cell receptor beta chain and its context. This record belongs to a study of blood T cell repertoires in COVID-19. The overall study: Donors in the United States, Italy and Spain gave samples during acute or convalescent COVID-19. The cDNA or gDNA used as material had been derived from T cells, B-cell-depleted T cells, or PBMCs.

In the authors' workflow: Reference gene primer amplification yielded estimated nucleated cell counts. Sequencing was performed with immunoSEQ multiplex PCR; in TCRdb, only in-frame clones are kept and a portion is missing. V, J and clone size derive from that table, while D and trimming were established from the DNA sequence. The profile shows roughly 53,000 clones, about 85% of them singletons. Germline V gene sequence: CDR1 LNHDA, CDR2 SQIVND (reference sequence). The CDR3 has 16 amino acids. J was trimmed by 5 bases and V by 5 bases; bases with no gene match: 11. The sequence was collected from a human donor in a cohort sampled during active COVID-19. The chain employs TRBV19 and TRBJ1-4; TRBD1 agrees at 7 bases. Sequenced sample: peripheral blood. The CDR3 here is CASSSLQTGRNEKLFF. The CDR3 DNA follows: TGTGCCAGTAGTTCCCTTCAGACAGGGAGGAATGAAAAACTGTTTTTT. Using reference TRBV19 and TRBJ1-4 for the parts outside the CDR3, the full variable domain is DGGITQSPKYLFRKEGQNVTLSCEQNLNHDAMYWYRQDPGQGLRLIYYSQIVNDFQKGDIAEGYSVSREKKESFPLTVTSAQKNPTAFYLCASSSLQTGRNEKLFFGSGTQLSVL.